Below, 25 T cell receptor beta chains from the same sample are listed, as sequenced in a study of cytomegalovirus exposure and HLA in healthy donors. 60 Vbeta and 13 Jbeta primers were used in PCR. Assay: immunoSEQ multiplex PCR; the TCRdb copy retains only in-frame clones and omits some. The sample carries about 52,000 clones, less than 70% recorded once. The sample comprised PBMCs. The source of these receptors is a human donor in good health.

This chain links TRBV6-6 with TRBJ1-5; D is possibly TRBD1 (6 bases). V was cut by 6 bases and J by 0 bases, with 12 bases left in between. This CDR3 comprises 15 residues. Germline CDR1 reads MNHNY; CDR2 reads SVGAGI (reference sequence). In nucleotides, the CDR3 is TGTGCCAGCAGCTGGGACACAAATAGCAATCAGCCCCAGCATTTT. It translates to CASSWDTNSNQPQHF.

This chain links TRBV14 with TRBJ1-3, with TRBD1 as a possible D gene (5 bases). V lost 0 bases and J 3 bases, leaving 21 bases between the germline ends. The CDR3 is made up of 19 amino acids. Germline values: CDR1 SGHDN, CDR2 FVKESK. CDR3 loop: CASSQENDRTTHHGNTIYF. In DNA form, the CDR3 reads TGTGCCAGCAGCCAAGAAAATGATAGGACAACGCACCATGGAAACACCATATATTTT.

This chain joins TRBV7-2 and TRBJ2-7; 7 bases are a match to TRBD2. The CDR3 sequence is 15 residues long. Trimming took 5 bases from V and 5 from J; bases not matched to a gene: 12. Germline V gene sequence: CDR1 SGHTA, CDR2 FQGNSA. The CDR3 is CASSPSRGGGNEQYF. The CDR3 DNA follows: TGTGCCAGCAGCCCTTCCCGCGGGGGTGGAAACGAGCAGTACTTC. Looking up the rest from reference TRBV7-2 and TRBJ2-7 gives the full variable domain: GAGVSQSPSNKVTEKGKDVELRCDPISGHTALYWYRQSLGQGLEFLIYFQGNSAPDKSGLPSDRFSAERTGGSVSTLTIQRTQQEDSAVYLCASSPSRGGGNEQYFGPGTRLTVT.

The J gene is TRBJ1-5, the V gene TRBV7-8; D not certain. The CDR3 spans 14 residues. V was clipped by 3 bases and J by 4 bases, with 10 bases between them. Germline CDR1 reads SGHVS; CDR2 reads FQNEAQ. Here the CDR3 reads CASSFQRGNQPQHF. The CDR3 DNA follows: TGTGCCAGCAGCTTTCAACGAGGAAATCAGCCCCAGCATTTT.

The genes are TRBV30 and TRBJ1-4, with a weak D call TRBD1 (5 bases). V was pared by 1 base and J by 8 bases, with 8 bases between. Germline V gene sequence: CDR1 GTSNPN, CDR2 SVGIG (reference sequence). CDR3 length equals 12 residues. Written as DNA, the CDR3 is TGTGCCTGGAGTGGACAGTGGGAAAAACTGTTTTTT. Protein product: CAWSGQWEKLFF. Drawing the rest from reference TRBV30 and TRBJ1-4, the complete variable domain is SQTIHQWPATLVQPVGSPLSLECTVEGTSNPNLYWYRQAAGRGLQLLFYSVGIGQISSEVPQNLSASRPQDRQFILSSKKLLLSDSGFYLCAWSGQWEKLFFGSGTQLSVL.

This rearrangement joins TRBV19 to TRBJ1-1; 11 bases match TRBD1. Germline V CDR1 and CDR2: LNHDA, SQIVND (reference sequence). The length of the CDR3 is 15 residues. Trimming removed 6 bases from V and 1 base from J; junction bases left unmatched: 4. The CDR3 nucleotides are TGTGCCAGTAGAGACGGACAGGGGGCGAACACTGAAGCTTTCTTT. Translating it yields CASRDGQGANTEAFF.

Only a few counts were recorded for this clone. The DNA for the CDR3 is TGTGCCAGCAGGGAGGGTTCCTATGGCTACACCTTC. It specifies CASREGSYGYTF. The rearrangement links TRBV2 to TRBJ1-2; D is ambiguous. V was shortened by 6 bases and J by 4 bases, with 9 bases between the two germline ends. The CDR3 contains 12 residues. Germline values: CDR1 SNHLY, CDR2 FYNNEI.

The CDR3 DNA reads TGTGCCAGCAGTCCCTTAGCGGGACGCGGGCAGTTCTTC. The encoded protein is CASSPLAGRGQFF. This rearrangement joins TRBV6-4 to TRBJ2-1; 8 bases fit TRBD2. Germline assignment: CDR1 MRHNA and CDR2 SNTAGT. With V trimmed by 5 bases and J by 12 bases, 9 bases remained unmatched. The CDR3 sequence is 13 residues long.

The chain employs TRBV6-1 and TRBJ2-7, with 9 nucleotides matching TRBD1. The junction had 9 bases not matched to a gene; V was cut back by 5 bases and J by 4 bases. The germline V gene encodes CDR1 MNHNS and CDR2 SASEGT. The length of the CDR3 is 15 residues. The CDR3 here is CASSLSGTGSYEQYF. CDR3 DNA sequence: TGTGCCAGCAGTCTTTCCGGGACAGGGTCTTACGAGCAGTACTTC.

The chain carries TRBV25-1 and TRBJ2-5; D possibly corresponds to TRBD2 (5 bases). The CDR3 is 14 residues long. Trimming removed 8 bases at V and 5 bases at J, with 18 bases between. Germline loops: CDR1 MGHDK, CDR2 SYGVNS. CDR3 sequence reads: CASGPRWRLETQYF. CDR3 in DNA: TGTGCCAGCGGACCTCGGTGGAGGCTGGAGACCCAGTACTTC. Using reference TRBV25-1 and TRBJ2-5 for the parts outside the CDR3, the full variable domain is EADIYQTPRYLVIGTGKKITLECSQTMGHDKMYWYQQDPGMELHLIHYSYGVNSTEKGDLSSESTVSRIRTEHFPLTLESARPSHTSQYLCASGPRWRLETQYFGPGTRLLVL.

This clone is a singleton in its sample. This chain links TRBV2 with TRBJ1-2; 7 bases line up with TRBD1. The germline CDR1 and CDR2 sequences are SNHLY and FYNNEI. The length of the CDR3 is 15 residues. With V trimmed by 8 bases and J by 4 bases, 13 bases remained unmatched. CDR3 nucleotides: TGTGCCAGCCGTTTCCAGGACAGGCTCGTCTATGGCTACACCTTC. Translated: CASRFQDRLVYGYTF. The full variable domain, completed using reference TRBV2 and TRBJ1-2, is EPEVTQTPSHQVTQMGQEVILRCVPISNHLYFYWYRQILGQKVEFLVSFYNNEISEKSEIFDDQFSVERPDGSNFTLKIRSTKLEDSAMYFCASRFQDRLVYGYTFGSGTRLTVV.

The table lists this clone with a few counts. V is TRBV11-2 and J is TRBJ1-4; the D gene is possibly TRBD1 (5 bases). CDR3 length equals 15 residues. V was cut by 2 bases and J by 5 bases, with 12 bases left in between. The germline V gene has CDR1 SGHAT and CDR2 FQNNGV. This CDR3 reads CASSLRAGPNEKLFF. Written as DNA, the CDR3 is TGTGCCAGCAGCTTACGGGCAGGGCCAAATGAAAAACTGTTTTTT. Full variable domain (missing parts from reference TRBV11-2 and TRBJ1-4): EAGVAQSPRYKIIEKRQSVAFWCNPISGHATLYWYQQILGQGPKLLIQFQNNGVVDDSQLPKDRFSAERLKGVDSTLKIQPAKLEDSAVYLCASSLRAGPNEKLFFGSGTQLSVL.

The CDR3 DNA reads as TGTGCCAGCAGCTACATATTGAACACTGAAGCTTTCTTT. This sequence encodes CASSYILNTEAFF. V gene TRBV5-4 combines with J gene TRBJ1-1; D uncertain. This CDR3 comprises 13 residues. Per germline, CDR1 SGHNT and CDR2 YYREEE (reference sequence). V dropped 3 bases and J dropped 0 bases, with 6 bases sitting between them. Variable domain in full (rest from reference TRBV5-4 and TRBJ1-1): ETGVTQSPTHLIKTRGQQVTLRCSSQSGHNTVSWYQQALGQGPQFIFQYYREEENGRGNFPPRFSGLQFPNYSSELNVNALELDDSALYLCASSYILNTEAFFGQGTRLTVV.

This clone appeared once. The rearrangement links TRBV7-2 to TRBJ2-7; 8 bases are a match to TRBD2. This CDR3 region has 16 residues. Germline loops: CDR1 SGHTA, CDR2 FQGNSA. J gave up 1 base and V 4 bases, and 9 bases lay outside the gene matches. The CDR3 bases are TGTGCCAGCAGCTCTCGAGGGGCTAGCGGGTCCTACGAGCAGTACTTC. It translates to CASSSRGASGSYEQYF.

The chain couples TRBV6-5 to TRBJ2-5; D might be TRBD1 (5 bases). The DNA end is a closer match to TRBJ2-7, so the J assignment may be wrong. Germline CDR1 is MNHEY and CDR2 is SVGAGI. CDR3 length: 14 residues. CDR3 nucleotides: TGTGCCAGCAGCGCCAGAGACAGAAACTACGAGCAGTACTTC. It is translated as CASSARDRNYEQYF.

The V and J genes are TRBV7-9 and TRBJ2-1; D is unresolved. The germline V gene encodes CDR1 SEHNR and CDR2 FQNEAQ (reference sequence). The CDR3 extends over 17 amino acids. Trimming cost V 5 bases and J 1 base, with 18 bases left between them. CDR3 DNA sequence: TGTGCCAGCAGCCCCCCGAGGCTAGTCCTGTCCTACAATGAGCAGTTCTTC. It translates to CASSPPRLVLSYNEQFF.

In this sample, this clone turned up many times. The rearrangement links TRBV1 to TRBJ2-7; the table calls TRBD1, which could not be checked here. TRBV1 is shown as a pseudogene. This CDR3 is 15 amino acids long. CDR3 amino acids: CTSSQFTGGFYEQYF. The CDR3 DNA reads as TGCACCAGCAGCCAGTTTACAGGGGGCTTCTACGAGCAGTACTTC.

The sample holds a few counts of this clone. This chain joins TRBV7-9 and TRBJ1-1, with D maybe TRBD1 (5 bases). CDR1 is SEHNR, CDR2 FQNEAQ, per germline (reference sequence). Trimming removed 2 bases at V and 4 bases at J, with 11 bases between. CDR3 size: 14 residues. The CDR3 DNA reads TGTGCCAGCAGCTTAACGACAGCCTCCACTGAAGCTTTCTTT. Encoded protein: CASSLTTASTEAFF.

This clone was seen once. At one end, the junction sequence differs from germline, possibly due to a read error. The chain recombines TRBV4-3 with TRBJ1-2; TRBD1 aligns across 10 bases. CDR3 length: 18 amino acids. Looked up from germline, CDR1 is LGHNA and CDR2 is YSLEER. In nucleotides, the CDR3 is TGCGCCAGCAGCCAAGACACGACAGGGGGCCTATCAAACTATGGCTACCCCTTC. Translation: CASSQDTTGGLSNYGYPF.

The gene calls are TRBV30 and TRBJ2-5; tentatively, D is TRBD1 (6 bases). Judging by the DNA end, TRBJ2-7 fits better; the J call may be wrong. Germline values: CDR1 GTSNPN, CDR2 SVGIG (reference sequence). This CDR3 has 13 amino acids. The CDR3 is CAWSVGRGYEQYF. In nucleotides, the CDR3 is TGTGCCTGGAGTGTAGGCAGGGGCTACGAGCAGTACTTC.

The V gene is TRBV18, the J gene TRBJ1-4, with 9 nucleotides matching TRBD1. CDR1 and CDR2 (germline): KGHSH, LQKENI. CDR3 length: 13 amino acids. With V trimmed by 8 bases and J by 5 bases, 3 bases remained unmatched. The CDR3 DNA follows: TGTGCCAGCCGGGGGACAGGGAATGAAAAACTGTTTTTT. It codes for CASRGTGNEKLFF.

The V and J genes are TRBV19 and TRBJ1-3; possible D gene TRBD1, 6 bases. Germline loops: CDR1 LNHDA, CDR2 SQIVND (reference sequence). The CDR3 totals 13 residues. V was cut by 7 bases and J by 0 bases, with 7 bases left in between. The CDR3 DNA reads TGTGCCAGTAACAGGGACTCTGGAAACACCATATATTTT. It encodes CASNRDSGNTIYF. Combining the CDR3 with reference TRBV19 and TRBJ1-3 gives the whole variable domain DGGITQSPKYLFRKEGQNVTLSCEQNLNHDAMYWYRQDPGQGLRLIYYSQIVNDFQKGDIAEGYSVSREKKESFPLTVTSAQKNPTAFYLCASNRDSGNTIYFGEGSWLTVV.

This sequence joins TRBV2 and TRBJ2-2; D may be TRBD2 (6 bases). Germline CDR1 SNHLY, CDR2 FYNNEI. V was trimmed by 7 bases and J by 4 bases, leaving 13 bases between them. The CDR3 runs to 14 residues. CDR3 nucleotide sequence: TGTGCCAGCACTAGGGACGGGGGCACCGGGGAGCTGTTTTTT. Amino acid sequence: CASTRDGGTGELFF.

The chain employs TRBV9 and TRBJ2-5, with D perhaps matching TRBD1 (6 bases). Trimming removed 3 bases at V and 5 bases at J, with 14 bases between. CDR1 and CDR2 (germline): SGDLS, YYNGEE. The CDR3 spans 14 residues. As DNA, the CDR3 is TGTGCCAGCAGCGCAACAGGGTGGGGGGAGACCCAGTACTTC. Translated: CASSATGWGETQYF.

V usage is TRBV19 and J usage is TRBJ1-2, with TRBD1 as a possible D gene (6 bases). CDR3 length: 16 amino acids. CDR1 and CDR2 from the germline V gene are LNHDA and SQIVND (reference sequence). Trimming took 4 bases from V and 1 from J, leaving 16 bases between them. The CDR3 is CASSKGRGGNNYGYTF. CDR3 DNA: TGTGCCAGTAGTAAGGGGCGCGGGGGCAATAACTATGGCTACACCTTC.